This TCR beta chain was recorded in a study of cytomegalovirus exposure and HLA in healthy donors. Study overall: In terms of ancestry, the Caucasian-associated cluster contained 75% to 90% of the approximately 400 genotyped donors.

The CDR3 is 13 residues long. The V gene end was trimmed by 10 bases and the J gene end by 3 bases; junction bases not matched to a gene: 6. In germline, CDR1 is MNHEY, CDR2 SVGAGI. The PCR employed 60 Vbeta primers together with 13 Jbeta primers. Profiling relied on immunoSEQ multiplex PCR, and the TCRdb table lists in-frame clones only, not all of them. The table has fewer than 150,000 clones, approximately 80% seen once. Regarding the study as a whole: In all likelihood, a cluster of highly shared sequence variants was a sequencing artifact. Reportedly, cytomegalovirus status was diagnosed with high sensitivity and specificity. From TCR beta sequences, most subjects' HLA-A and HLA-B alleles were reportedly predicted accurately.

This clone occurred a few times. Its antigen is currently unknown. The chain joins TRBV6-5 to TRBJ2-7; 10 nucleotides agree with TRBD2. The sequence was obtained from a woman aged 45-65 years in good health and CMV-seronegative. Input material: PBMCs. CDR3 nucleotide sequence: TGTGCCACCCGGACTAGCGGCTTCTACGAGCAGTACTTC. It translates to CATRTSGFYEQYF.